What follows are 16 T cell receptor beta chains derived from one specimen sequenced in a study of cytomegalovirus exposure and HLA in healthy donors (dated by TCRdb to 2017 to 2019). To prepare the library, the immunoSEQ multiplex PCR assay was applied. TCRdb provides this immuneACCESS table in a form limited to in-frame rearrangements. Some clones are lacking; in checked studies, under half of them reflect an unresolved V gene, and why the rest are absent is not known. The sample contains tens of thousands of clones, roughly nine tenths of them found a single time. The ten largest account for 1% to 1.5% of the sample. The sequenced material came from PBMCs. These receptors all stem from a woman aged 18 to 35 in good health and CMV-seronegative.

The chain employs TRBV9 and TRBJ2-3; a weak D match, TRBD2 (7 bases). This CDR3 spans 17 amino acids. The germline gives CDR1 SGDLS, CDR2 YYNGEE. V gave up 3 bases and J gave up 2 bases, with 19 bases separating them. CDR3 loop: CASSAPRGGRSTDTQYF. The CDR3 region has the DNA TGTGCCAGCAGCGCCCCGAGGGGGGGCCGATCCACAGATACGCAGTATTTT.

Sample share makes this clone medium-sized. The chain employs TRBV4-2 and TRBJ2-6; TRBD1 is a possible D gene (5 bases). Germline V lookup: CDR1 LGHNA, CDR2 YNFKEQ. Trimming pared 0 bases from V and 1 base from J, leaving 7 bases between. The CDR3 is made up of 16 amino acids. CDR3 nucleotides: TGTGCCAGCAGCCAAGATCAGGGTTCTGGGGCCAACGTCCTGACTTTC. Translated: CASSQDQGSGANVLTF.

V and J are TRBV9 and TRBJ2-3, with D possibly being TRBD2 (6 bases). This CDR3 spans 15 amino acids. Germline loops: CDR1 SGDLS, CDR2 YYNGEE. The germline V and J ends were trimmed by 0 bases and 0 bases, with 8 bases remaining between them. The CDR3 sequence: CASSVGGISTDTQYF. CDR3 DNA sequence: TGTGCCAGCAGCGTAGGCGGGATTAGCACAGATACGCAGTATTTT.

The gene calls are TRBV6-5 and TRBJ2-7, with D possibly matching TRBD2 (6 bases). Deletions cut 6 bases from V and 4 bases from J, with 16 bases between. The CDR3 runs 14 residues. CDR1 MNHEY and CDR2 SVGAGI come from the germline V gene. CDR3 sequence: CASSFRDRGYEQYF. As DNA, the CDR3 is TGTGCCAGCAGCTTCCGGGACCGGGGGTACGAGCAGTACTTC.

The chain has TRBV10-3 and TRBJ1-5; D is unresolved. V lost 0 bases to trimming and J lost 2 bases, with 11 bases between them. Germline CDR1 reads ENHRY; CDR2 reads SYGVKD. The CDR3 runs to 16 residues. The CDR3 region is CAISESGRLGNQPQHF. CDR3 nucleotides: TGTGCCATCAGTGAGTCTGGGCGCCTGGGCAATCAGCCCCAGCATTTT.

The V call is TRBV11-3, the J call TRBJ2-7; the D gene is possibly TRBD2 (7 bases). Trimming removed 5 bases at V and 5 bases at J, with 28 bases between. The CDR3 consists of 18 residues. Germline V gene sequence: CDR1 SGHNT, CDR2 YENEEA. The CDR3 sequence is CASSPSTGGRIRSNEQYF. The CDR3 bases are TGTGCCAGCAGCCCCTCGACCGGGGGGCGGATACGTTCAAACGAGCAGTACTTC.

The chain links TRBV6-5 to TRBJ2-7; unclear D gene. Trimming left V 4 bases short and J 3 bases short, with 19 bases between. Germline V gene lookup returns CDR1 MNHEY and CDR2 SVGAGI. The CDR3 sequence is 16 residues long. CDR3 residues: CASSSASARWSYEQYF. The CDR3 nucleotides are TGTGCCAGCAGTTCCGCGTCGGCCCGGTGGAGCTACGAGCAGTACTTC.

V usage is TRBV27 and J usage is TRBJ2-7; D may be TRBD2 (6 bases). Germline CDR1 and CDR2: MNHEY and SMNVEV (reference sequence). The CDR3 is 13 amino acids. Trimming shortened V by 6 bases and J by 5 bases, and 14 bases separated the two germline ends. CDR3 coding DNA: TGTGCCAGCAGGGCAGGAGGGTTCGACGAGCAGTACTTC. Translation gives CASRAGGFDEQYF.

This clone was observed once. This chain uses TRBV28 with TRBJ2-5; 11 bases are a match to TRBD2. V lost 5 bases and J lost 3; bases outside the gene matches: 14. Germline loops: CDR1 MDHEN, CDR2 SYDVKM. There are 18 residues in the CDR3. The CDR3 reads CASSPLWIAGGLKETQYF. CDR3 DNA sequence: TGTGCCAGCAGTCCCCTTTGGATAGCGGGGGGGCTTAAAGAGACCCAGTACTTC.

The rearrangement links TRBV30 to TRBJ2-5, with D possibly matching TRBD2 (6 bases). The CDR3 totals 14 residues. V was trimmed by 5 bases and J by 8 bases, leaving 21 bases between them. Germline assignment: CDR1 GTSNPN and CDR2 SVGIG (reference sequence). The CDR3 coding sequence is TGTGCCTGGCGAACGGTGGGGGGACCAGACACCCAGTACTTC. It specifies CAWRTVGGPDTQYF.

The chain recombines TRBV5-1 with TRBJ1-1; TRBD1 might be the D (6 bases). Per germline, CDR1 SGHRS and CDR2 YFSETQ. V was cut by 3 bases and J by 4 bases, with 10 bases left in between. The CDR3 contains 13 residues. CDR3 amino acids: CASSSGVSTEAFF. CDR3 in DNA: TGCGCCAGCAGCTCAGGGGTGAGCACTGAAGCTTTCTTT. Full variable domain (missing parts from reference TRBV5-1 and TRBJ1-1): KAGVTQTPRYLIKTRGQQVTLSCSPISGHRSVSWYQQTPGQGLQFLFEYFSETQRNKGNFPGRFSGRQFSNSRSEMNVSTLELGDSALYLCASSSGVSTEAFFGQGTRLTVV.

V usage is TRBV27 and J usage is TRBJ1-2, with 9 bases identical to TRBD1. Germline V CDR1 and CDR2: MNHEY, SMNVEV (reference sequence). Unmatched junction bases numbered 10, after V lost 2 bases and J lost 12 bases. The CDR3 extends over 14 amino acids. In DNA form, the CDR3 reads TGTGCCAGCAGTTTAAGAGACAGGGGGGGGTCTAACACCTTC. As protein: CASSLRDRGGSNTF.

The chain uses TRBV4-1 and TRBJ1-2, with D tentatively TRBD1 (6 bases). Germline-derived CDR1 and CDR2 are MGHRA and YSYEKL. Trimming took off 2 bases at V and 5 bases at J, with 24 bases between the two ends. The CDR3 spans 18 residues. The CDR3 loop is CASSQSGLTGGAGYGYTF. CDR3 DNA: TGCGCCAGCAGCCAAAGCGGGTTGACGGGGGGCGCAGGGTATGGCTACACCTTC.

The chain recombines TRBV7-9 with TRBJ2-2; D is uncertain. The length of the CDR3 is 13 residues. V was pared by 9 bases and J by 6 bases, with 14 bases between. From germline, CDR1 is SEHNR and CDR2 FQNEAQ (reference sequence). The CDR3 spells CASLPELAGELFF. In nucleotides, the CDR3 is TGTGCCAGTCTACCCGAGCTGGCCGGGGAGCTGTTTTTT. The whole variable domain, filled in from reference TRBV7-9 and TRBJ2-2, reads DTGVSQNPRHKITKRGQNVTFRCDPISEHNRLYWYRQTLGQGPEFLTYFQNEAQLEKSRLLSDRFSAERPKGSFSTLEIQRTEQGDSAMYLCASLPELAGELFFGEGSRLTVL.

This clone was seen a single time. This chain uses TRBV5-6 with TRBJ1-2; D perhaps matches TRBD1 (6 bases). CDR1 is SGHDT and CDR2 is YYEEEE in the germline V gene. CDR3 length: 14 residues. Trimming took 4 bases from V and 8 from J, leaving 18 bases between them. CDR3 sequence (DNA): TGTGCCAGCAGCCGGGTGGGGGCCGGGTCCGGCTACACCTTC. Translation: CASSRVGAGSGYTF.

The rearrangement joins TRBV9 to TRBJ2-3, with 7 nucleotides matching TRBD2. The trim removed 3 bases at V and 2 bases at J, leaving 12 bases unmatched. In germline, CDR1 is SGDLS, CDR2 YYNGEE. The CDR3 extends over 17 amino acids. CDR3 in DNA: TGTGCCAGCAGCGCCACATCGGGACTACTTTTCACAGATACGCAGTATTTT. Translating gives CASSATSGLLFTDTQYF. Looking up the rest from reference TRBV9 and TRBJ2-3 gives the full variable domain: DSGVTQTPKHLITATGQRVTLRCSPRSGDLSVYWYQQSLDQGLQFLIQYYNGEERAKGNILERFSAQQFPDLHSELNLSSLELGDSALYFCASSATSGLLFTDTQYFGPGTRLTVL.